This T cell receptor (beta chain) was identified during a study of cytomegalovirus exposure and HLA in healthy donors. About the study: About 82 million unique TCRs from HLA-typed donors were held in an early release of data.

As regards this clone: Its antigen is still unknown.

13 Jbeta primers and 60 Vbeta primers were used for the PCR. Profiling relied on immunoSEQ multiplex PCR, and the TCRdb table lists in-frame clones only, not all of them. The sample lists about 80,000 clones, less than 80% seen once, with around an eighth in the top ten. The CDR3 extends over 15 amino acids. Germline V gene sequence: CDR1 SGHAT, CDR2 FQNNGV. V gave up 5 bases and J gave up 7 bases; unmatched junction bases: 12. Notes on the study in general: The sole available immune exposure information was CMV serostatus. A previous analysis found most TCR beta V segments productive roughly 87% or roughly 30% of the time. Donors were assumed by presence/absence analyses to have roughly uniform sequencing depth.

The source material was PBMCs. The sequence was obtained from a human donor in good health. This chain uses TRBV11-2 with TRBJ2-7, with 9 bases lining up with TRBD1. The CDR3: CASSPGTGSIGEQYF. As DNA, the CDR3 is TGTGCCAGCAGCCCCGGGACAGGGTCAATTGGGGAGCAGTACTTC.